These 29 T cell receptor beta chains originate from one sample sequenced in a study of OX40 agonist ivuxolimab in advanced cancers. The protocol was immunoSEQ multiplex PCR, while the TCRdb copy is restricted to in-frame clones and leaves out a portion. The data contain roughly 36,000 clones, roughly 71% of them singletons. The sequencing here drew on CD4+ or CD8+ T cells sorted from blood, taken in a trial of the OX40 agonist ivuxolimab. The receptor set was obtained from an adult with an advanced solid tumor such as melanoma, head and neck, liver or kidney cancer.

This clone was recorded only once. The V and J genes are TRBV7-2 and TRBJ1-5; the D gene is possibly TRBD1 (5 bases). The CDR3 consists of 16 residues. CDR1 is SGHTA, CDR2 FQGNSA, per germline. With 5 bases removed from V and 2 bases from J, the gap between germline ends came to 16 bases. The CDR3 loop is CASSLVSGFGNQPQHF. The DNA for the CDR3 is TGTGCCAGCAGCCTCGTGTCAGGGTTTGGCAATCAGCCCCAGCATTTT.

The chain couples TRBV18 to TRBJ1-5; TRBD1 might be the D (6 bases). This CDR3 has 15 amino acids. CDR1 and CDR2 (germline): KGHSH, LQKENI. V gave up 3 bases and J gave up 5 bases, with 14 bases separating them. The CDR3 spells CASSPPGQGHQPQHF. CDR3 nucleotides: TGTGCCAGCTCACCCCCGGGACAAGGGCATCAGCCCCAGCATTTT.

The chain links TRBV5-1 to TRBJ2-3; 8 nucleotides align to TRBD2. The CDR3 has 15 amino acids. The germline CDR1 and CDR2 sequences are SGHRS and YFSETQ. V lost 5 bases to trimming and J lost 4 bases; unmatched junction nucleotides: 9. This chain's CDR3 is CASRKLSGGADTQYF. The CDR3 DNA follows: TGCGCCAGCAGAAAGTTAAGCGGGGGCGCAGATACGCAGTATTTT.

J is TRBJ1-5 and V is TRBV11-2; D uncertain. The CDR3 consists of 13 residues. Germline assignment: CDR1 SGHAT and CDR2 FQNNGV. Trimming took off 4 bases at V and 4 bases at J, with 8 bases between the two ends. In DNA, the CDR3 is TGTGCCAGCAGCTCAGATCGTAATCAGCCCCAGCATTTT. Protein: CASSSDRNQPQHF.

This chain connects TRBV5-5 to TRBJ1-5; D may be TRBD1 (5 bases). This CDR3 has 14 amino acids. Germline V gives CDR1 SGHKS, CDR2 YYEKEE (reference sequence). Trimming cost V 0 bases and J 4 bases, with 8 bases left between them. The CDR3 is CASSLEGANQPQHF. As DNA, the CDR3 is TGTGCCAGCAGCTTGGAAGGGGCTAATCAGCCCCAGCATTTT.

The V and J genes are TRBV6-6 and TRBJ1-2, with a tentative D call TRBD1 (6 bases). The CDR3 runs to 16 residues. Trimming removed 3 bases at V and 0 bases at J, with 14 bases between. Germline V gene lookup returns CDR1 MNHNY and CDR2 SVGAGI (reference sequence). The CDR3 sequence is CASSYNQGTTNYGYTF. CDR3 nucleotides: TGTGCCAGCAGTTATAACCAGGGGACAACTAACTATGGCTACACCTTC.

This chain uses TRBV2 with TRBJ1-4; D unresolved. The CDR3 has 14 amino acids. CDR1 and CDR2 from the germline V gene are SNHLY and FYNNEI. Trimming pared 6 bases from V and 4 bases from J, leaving 12 bases between. The CDR3 protein is CASRIQSFNEKLFF. In DNA form, the CDR3 reads TGTGCCAGCAGGATACAGAGCTTTAATGAAAAACTGTTTTTT.

This rearrangement joins TRBV7-7 to TRBJ2-5; 11 nucleotides line up with TRBD2. CDR1 SSHAT and CDR2 FNYEAQ come from the germline V gene (reference sequence). V gave up 3 bases and J gave up 2 bases; unmatched junction bases: 2. This CDR3 contains 15 residues. CDR3 region: CASSFLAGGQETQYF. CDR3 nucleotides: TGTGCCAGCAGCTTCCTAGCGGGGGGACAAGAGACCCAGTACTTC.

The genes are TRBV5-1 and TRBJ2-7, with 7 bases that match TRBD2. Germline-derived CDR1 and CDR2 are SGHRS and YFSETQ. Trimming at V came to 5 bases and at J to 1 base, leaving 18 bases not matched to a gene. The CDR3 has 18 residues. The CDR3 region has the DNA TGCGCCAGCAGTTATCGAGCCGGCCTTGGGGGACTATCCTACGAGCAGTACTTC. Translation gives CASSYRAGLGGLSYEQYF.

This chain connects TRBV7-3 to TRBJ2-7; D call uncertain. Trimming shortened V by 3 bases and J by 5 bases, and 14 bases separated the two germline ends. This CDR3 spans 14 amino acids. The germline V gene encodes CDR1 SGHTA and CDR2 FQGTGA. The CDR3 region is CASSFGSQVNEQYF. The CDR3 bases are TGTGCCAGCAGCTTTGGTAGCCAGGTCAACGAGCAGTACTTC.

The chain employs TRBV9 and TRBJ1-6, with unresolved D. V lost 0 bases and J 7 bases, leaving 17 bases between the germline ends. The V gene's germline CDR1 is SGDLS and CDR2 YYNGEE. This CDR3 spans 17 amino acids. Here the CDR3 reads CASSVGSGIAGNSPLHF. CDR3 DNA: TGTGCCAGCAGCGTAGGATCGGGAATTGCGGGGAATTCACCCCTCCACTTT.

The chain carries TRBV11-2 and TRBJ2-5; D unresolved. The V gene's germline CDR1 is SGHAT and CDR2 FQNNGV. The germline V and J ends were trimmed by 2 bases and 4 bases, with 20 bases remaining between them. The CDR3 consists of 17 residues. DNA for the CDR3: TGTGCCAGCAGCTTATTGGATCGGGTAGCTAGAGGAGAGACCCAGTACTTC. Translating gives CASSLLDRVARGETQYF.

The count of this clone is one. This chain joins TRBV25-1 and TRBJ2-4, with a possible D match to TRBD2 (5 bases). V lost 5 bases and J 2 bases, leaving 7 bases between the germline ends. Germline loops: CDR1 MGHDK, CDR2 SYGVNS. This CDR3 spans 13 amino acids. The CDR3 region has the DNA TGTGCCAGCAGTCGAGGGTCCAAAAACATTCAGTACTTC. It specifies CASSRGSKNIQYF. The complete variable domain, with remaining parts taken from reference TRBV25-1 and TRBJ2-4, reads EADIYQTPRYLVIGTGKKITLECSQTMGHDKMYWYQQDPGMELHLIHYSYGVNSTEKGDLSSESTVSRIRTEHFPLTLESARPSHTSQYLCASSRGSKNIQYFGAGTRLSVL.

This clone was detected only a few times. This sequence joins TRBV6-1 and TRBJ1-5; 7 nucleotides match TRBD1. The V and J ends lost 3 bases and 2 bases, in that order; junction bases with no gene match: 7. Germline lookup yields CDR1 MNHNS and CDR2 SASEGT. CDR3 length equals 16 residues. As DNA, the CDR3 is TGTGCCAGCAGTGACGGGACAGCGATAGGCAATCAGCCCCAGCATTTT. Its translation: CASSDGTAIGNQPQHF.

V and J are TRBV9 and TRBJ2-5; D possibly uses TRBD1 or TRBD2 (5 bases each). This CDR3 is 15 amino acids long. CDR1 is SGDLS, CDR2 YYNGEE, per germline. Trimming pared 3 bases from V and 2 bases from J, leaving 14 bases between. CDR3 sequence: CASSASPGGQETQYF. The CDR3 nucleotides read TGTGCCAGCAGCGCGAGCCCTGGGGGTCAAGAGACCCAGTACTTC.

This clone has a handful of counts. A much larger clone sits a single nucleotide away, making a read error possible. Other DNA variants within this sample encode the same CDR3. V gene TRBV7-9 combines with J gene TRBJ1-5, with a possible D match to TRBD1 (6 bases). The germline gives CDR1 SEHNR, CDR2 FQNEAQ (reference sequence). The CDR3 consists of 15 residues. V dropped 6 bases and J dropped 3 bases, with 15 bases sitting between them. CDR3 sequence (DNA): TGTGCCAGCAGTGCGGGGGCGGGGGTCAATCAGCCCCAGCATTTT. This gives the protein CASSAGAGVNQPQHF.

Written as DNA, the CDR3 is TGCGCCAGCAGTAGGACAGGGCCGGGCACTGAAGCTTTCTTT. This translates into CASSRTGPGTEAFF. The rearrangement uses TRBV5-1 and TRBJ1-1, with 8 bases fitting TRBD1. CDR1 is SGHRS, CDR2 YFSETQ, per germline. V shed 5 bases and J 4 bases; nucleotides not matched to a gene: 7. This CDR3 comprises 14 residues.

The rearrangement uses TRBV6-1 and TRBJ2-3; TRBD1 is a possible D gene (5 bases). Germline V gene sequence: CDR1 MNHNS, CDR2 SASEGT. The length of the CDR3 is 12 residues. Trimming removed 5 bases from V and 5 bases from J, with 8 bases in between. In DNA, the CDR3 is TGTGCCAGCAGTCAGCAGGGAGATACGCAGTATTTT. Translation: CASSQQGDTQYF.

The J gene is TRBJ1-5, the V gene TRBV11-2; unclear D gene. This CDR3 has 13 amino acids. Trimming cost V 2 bases and J 7 bases, with 9 bases left between them. CDR1 is SGHAT and CDR2 is FQNNGV in the germline V gene. The CDR3 reads CASSLYRGQPQHF. The CDR3 DNA sequence: TGTGCCAGCAGCTTATACCGGGGACAGCCCCAGCATTTT.

J is TRBJ2-3 and V is TRBV29-1; perhaps TRBD1 as D (6 bases). This CDR3 contains 13 residues. V gave up 8 bases and J gave up 5 bases, with 17 bases separating them. The V gene's germline CDR1 is SQVTM and CDR2 ANQGSEA. This chain's CDR3 is CSLTQGRQDTQYF. The CDR3 DNA reads TGCAGCTTAACACAGGGAAGGCAAGATACGCAGTATTTT.

V usage is TRBV7-3 and J usage is TRBJ2-3, with D maybe TRBD2 (6 bases). Germline CDR1 SGHTA, CDR2 FQGTGA. The ends were cut back, 2 bases at V and 2 bases at J, with 14 bases in the middle. This CDR3 contains 16 residues. The CDR3 nucleotides are TGTGCCAGCAGCTTAGGGTCTAGCGAGTCCACAGATACGCAGTATTTT. Residues: CASSLGSSESTDTQYF.

The gene calls are TRBV5-1 and TRBJ2-5; possibly TRBD2 for D (6 bases). Per germline, CDR1 SGHRS and CDR2 YFSETQ. The V and J ends lost 5 bases and 1 base respectively, with 12 bases between them. This CDR3 is built from 14 residues. The CDR3 loop is CASRSGSTQETQYF. CDR3 DNA: TGCGCCAGCAGGTCCGGGAGTACCCAAGAGACCCAGTACTTC.

This chain uses TRBV29-1 with TRBJ1-1; D unresolved. The CDR3 consists of 10 residues. The germline V gene has CDR1 SQVTM and CDR2 ANQGSEA. The germline V and J ends were trimmed by 3 bases and 8 bases, with 7 bases remaining between them. The CDR3 nucleotides read TGCAGCGTTGAGAGAAAGGAAGCTTTCTTT. This encodes CSVERKEAFF.

V and J are TRBV18 and TRBJ1-1; D uncertain. The V end was cut by 6 bases, the J end by 6 bases, with 17 bases between. The CDR3 totals 14 residues. Germline CDR1 is KGHSH and CDR2 is LQKENI. As DNA, the CDR3 is TGTGCCAGCTCCCTCAGCCTCGACGGGTCTGAAGCTTTCTTT. The encoded protein is CASSLSLDGSEAFF.

Here the CDR3 reads CASSLGFQGDQPQHF. The CDR3 coding sequence is TGTGCCAGCAGCTTGGGATTTCAAGGGGATCAGCCCCAGCATTTT. The chain has TRBV5-8 and TRBJ1-5, with D perhaps TRBD1 (5 bases). Germline V gives CDR1 SGHTS, CDR2 YDEGEE. This CDR3 region has 15 residues. V dropped 0 bases and J dropped 5 bases, with 12 bases sitting between them.

This chain joins TRBV7-2 and TRBJ1-2, with a possible D match to TRBD1 (5 bases). Germline CDR1 is SGHTA and CDR2 is FQGNSA. Between the trimmed V and J ends, which lost 2 bases and 4 bases, there was a span of 14 bases. This CDR3 is 15 amino acids long. The CDR3 spells CASSLLDRGIYGYTF. Here the CDR3 DNA reads TGTGCCAGCAGCTTATTAGATCGGGGGATCTATGGCTACACCTTC.

J is TRBJ1-3 and V is TRBV30, with 8 bases aligning to TRBD1. The ends lost 7 bases at V and 4 bases at J; junction bases unmatched: 9. The germline gives CDR1 GTSNPN, CDR2 SVGIG (reference sequence). This CDR3 region has 14 residues. The CDR3 is CAFSRGRTGNTIYF. CDR3 DNA sequence: TGTGCCTTCTCCAGGGGGCGGACGGGAAACACCATATATTTT.

The CDR3: CASSLLGQGIHGYTF. CDR3 DNA sequence: TGTGCCAGCAGTTTATTGGGACAGGGTATTCATGGCTACACCTTC. The chain combines TRBV28 with TRBJ1-2; 9 bases align to TRBD1. Germline lookup yields CDR1 MDHEN and CDR2 SYDVKM. V shed 1 base and J 6 bases; nucleotides not matched to a gene: 6. The CDR3 extends over 15 amino acids.

The chain combines TRBV9 with TRBJ2-1; TRBD2 aligns across 12 bases. V dropped 2 bases and J dropped 7; count of bases not matched to a gene: 10. The CDR3 is 17 residues long. Germline lookup yields CDR1 SGDLS and CDR2 YYNGEE. CDR3 bases: TGTGCCAGCAGCGTCCACTCTCTAGCGGGGGGGAGAAATGAGCAGTTCTTC. The encoded protein is CASSVHSLAGGRNEQFF.